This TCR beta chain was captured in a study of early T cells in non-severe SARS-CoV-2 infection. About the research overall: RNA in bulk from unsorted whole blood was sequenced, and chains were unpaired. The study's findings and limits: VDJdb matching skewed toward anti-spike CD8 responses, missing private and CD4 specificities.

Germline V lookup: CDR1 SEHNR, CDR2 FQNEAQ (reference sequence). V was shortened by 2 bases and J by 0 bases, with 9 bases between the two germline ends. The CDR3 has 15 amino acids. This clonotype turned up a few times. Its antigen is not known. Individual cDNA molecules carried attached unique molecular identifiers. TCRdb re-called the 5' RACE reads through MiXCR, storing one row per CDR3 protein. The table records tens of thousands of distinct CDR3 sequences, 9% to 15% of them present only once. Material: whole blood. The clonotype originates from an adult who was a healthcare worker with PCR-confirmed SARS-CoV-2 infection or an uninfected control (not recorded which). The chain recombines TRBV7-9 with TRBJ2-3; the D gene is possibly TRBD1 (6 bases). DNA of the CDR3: TGTGCCAGCAGCTTATCACAGGGTAGCACAGATACGCAGTATTTT. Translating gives CASSLSQGSTDTQYF.